One and the same sample provided the 29 T cell receptor beta chains below, sequenced in a study of control samples from healthy donors and cancer patients. TCRdb keeps only in-frame clones here, not all; method: immunoSEQ multiplex PCR. This sample carries 120,000 or so clones, 87% of them seen once, and the ten largest clones take 2.5% to 3.5%. Input material: blood. These receptors all stem from a man aged 60 to 69 in good health.

The CDR3 DNA follows: TGCGCCAGCAGCCAGGGGGCTTTTGCGGCAGGCTATGGCTACACCTTC. Translating gives CASSQGAFAAGYGYTF. The chain carries TRBV4-3 and TRBJ1-2, with a weak D call TRBD1 (6 bases). Germline loops: CDR1 LGHNA, CDR2 YSLEER. Trimming pared 3 bases from V and 4 bases from J, leaving 18 bases between. The CDR3 covers 16 residues.

This sequence joins TRBV24-1 and TRBJ1-1; D possibly corresponds to TRBD1 (6 bases). The CDR3 sequence is 15 residues long. Germline values: CDR1 KGHDR, CDR2 SFDVKD. V gave up 7 bases and J gave up 0 bases, with 14 bases separating them. CDR3 region: CATRLDGGMNTEAFF. CDR3 sequence (DNA): TGTGCCACCAGGTTGGATGGGGGCATGAACACTGAAGCTTTCTTT.

The chain joins TRBV5-1 to TRBJ1-1; D is unresolved. V was cut by 7 bases and J by 0 bases, with 19 bases left in between. Germline V lookup: CDR1 SGHRS, CDR2 YFSETQ. The CDR3 has 16 amino acids. This chain's CDR3 is CASYYHPGTMNTEAFF. DNA for the CDR3: TGCGCCAGCTATTACCACCCGGGAACGATGAACACTGAAGCTTTCTTT.

The chain is built from TRBV21-1 and TRBJ1-5; TRBD1 is the table's D call, not checked against the DNA. TRBV21-1 has pseudogene status. This CDR3 region has 17 residues. The CDR3 protein is CASSKAPTGHDNQPQHF. The CDR3 region has the DNA TGTGCCAGCAGCAAAGCGCCGACAGGGCATGACAATCAGCCCCAGCATTTT.

CDR3 DNA sequence: TGTGCCAGCAGTCCCTCTGGGGCCAACGTCCTGACTTTC. Protein: CASSPSGANVLTF. The chain couples TRBV28 to TRBJ2-6; D is unclear. V was shortened by 5 bases and J by 0 bases, with 2 bases between the two germline ends. CDR1 MDHEN and CDR2 SYDVKM come from the germline V gene. The CDR3 is made up of 13 amino acids.

V and J are TRBV7-2 and TRBJ2-4, with TRBD2 as a possible D gene (7 bases). CDR3 size: 16 residues. CDR1 and CDR2 (germline): SGHTA, FQGNSA. V lost 5 bases and J 7 bases, leaving 21 bases between the germline ends. As DNA, the CDR3 is TGTGCCAGCAGCCCCTACCAGGGAGGGGGGGCCAACATTCAGTACTTC. This codes for CASSPYQGGGANIQYF.

This rearrangement joins TRBV7-2 to TRBJ1-1; the D gene is possibly TRBD1 (5 bases). Germline loops: CDR1 SGHTA, CDR2 FQGNSA. With 3 bases removed from V and 1 base from J, the gap between germline ends came to 12 bases. This CDR3 is 15 amino acids long. The CDR3 bases are TGTGCCAGCAGCTTTCTCGGCGGGACGAACACTGAAGCTTTCTTT. Its translation: CASSFLGGTNTEAFF.

CDR3 DNA: TGTGCCAGCAGCGCGGGACACTTTAACACTGAAGCTTTCTTT. This encodes CASSAGHFNTEAFF. The V and J genes are TRBV5-5 and TRBJ1-1; tentative D call: TRBD1 (6 bases). CDR3 length: 14 amino acids. Germline CDR1 is SGHKS and CDR2 is YYEKEE (reference sequence). The V and J ends lost 4 bases and 2 bases respectively, with 12 bases between them.

This chain joins TRBV7-2 and TRBJ1-2; 8 bases fit TRBD1. In germline, CDR1 is SGHTA, CDR2 FQGNSA. CDR3 length: 14 amino acids. Trimming at V came to 5 bases and at J to 8 bases, leaving 10 bases not matched to a gene. CDR3 in amino acids: CASSQDRAVRGYTF. The DNA of the CDR3 is TGTGCCAGCAGCCAGGACAGGGCCGTACGAGGCTACACCTTC.

The chain is built from TRBV5-1 and TRBJ2-2, with D possibly matching TRBD1 (6 bases). V was clipped by 0 bases and J by 1 base, with 7 bases between them. This CDR3 is built from 15 residues. Germline CDR1 SGHRS, CDR2 YFSETQ. Written as DNA, the CDR3 is TGCGCCAGCAGCTTGGCGGGACAGAACACCGGGGAGCTGTTTTTT. It translates to CASSLAGQNTGELFF.

CDR3 coding DNA: TGTGCCAGCTCACCACTAGCCCCGACGGGGACCCAGTACTTC. It yields the protein CASSPLAPTGTQYF. The chain links TRBV18 to TRBJ2-5, with D unclear. Trimming shortened V by 1 base and J by 7 bases, and 13 bases separated the two germline ends. The germline V gene encodes CDR1 KGHSH and CDR2 LQKENI. The CDR3 sequence is 14 residues long.

The chain combines TRBV6-5 with TRBJ1-4; a possible D gene is TRBD1 (5 bases). CDR1 is MNHEY, CDR2 SVGAGI, per germline. The ends were cut back, 2 bases at V and 6 bases at J, with 13 bases in the middle. The CDR3 has 15 amino acids. The chain's CDR3 is CASSYGWQGDEKLFF. The DNA for the CDR3 is TGTGCCAGCAGTTACGGTTGGCAGGGTGATGAAAAACTGTTTTTT.

The CDR3 nucleotides are TGTGCCAGCAGCATGGGACTAGCGGAGAAAGAGACCCAGTACTTC. It codes for CASSMGLAEKETQYF. The rearrangement links TRBV5-4 to TRBJ2-5; TRBD2 aligns across 11 bases. The V segment lost 4 bases and the J segment 3 bases; nucleotides outside the gene matches: 5. Germline CDR1 is SGHNT and CDR2 is YYREEE (reference sequence). CDR3 length: 15 residues.

This chain uses TRBV19 with TRBJ1-5, with TRBD1 as a possible D gene (5 bases). The CDR3 has 14 residues. V dropped 3 bases and J dropped 8 bases, with 14 bases sitting between them. CDR1 is LNHDA and CDR2 is SQIVND in the germline V gene (reference sequence). The CDR3 sequence: CASSIGPAGEPQHF. In DNA form, the CDR3 reads TGTGCCAGTAGTATTGGCCCGGCGGGGGAGCCCCAGCATTTT.

This clone was detected only a few times. The gene calls are TRBV15 and TRBJ1-1; TRBD1 is a possible D gene (5 bases). Trimming cost V 0 bases and J 0 bases, with 8 bases left between them. There are 15 residues in the CDR3. The germline gives CDR1 LNHNV, CDR2 YYDKDF (reference sequence). The CDR3 here is CATSRDRGLNTEAFF. Written as DNA, the CDR3 is TGTGCCACCAGCAGAGATAGGGGCCTGAACACTGAAGCTTTCTTT.

The V gene is TRBV3-1 (or the pseudogene TRBV3-2), the J gene TRBJ2-3; D is ambiguous. The CDR3 runs to 16 residues. Trimming took 0 bases from V and 1 from J, leaving 11 bases between them. In germline, CDR1 is LGHDT, CDR2 YNNKEL (reference sequence). Written as DNA, the CDR3 is TGTGCCAGCAGCCAAGATAAGAATGGAGGCACAGATACGCAGTATTTT. The encoded protein is CASSQDKNGGTDTQYF.

The chain is built from TRBV28 and TRBJ2-7; 11 bases fit TRBD1. From germline, CDR1 is MDHEN and CDR2 SYDVKM. After removal of 2 bases from V and 6 bases from J, the junction contained 6 bases not matched to a gene. The CDR3 consists of 15 residues. As DNA, the CDR3 is TGTGCCAGCAGTTTAGCCGGGACAGGGGGTCCCGAGCAGTACTTC. Protein product: CASSLAGTGGPEQYF. The complete variable domain, with remaining parts taken from reference TRBV28 and TRBJ2-7, reads DVKVTQSSRYLVKRTGEKVFLECVQDMDHENMFWYRQDPGLGLRLIYFSYDVKMKEKGDIPEGYSVSREKKERFSLILESASTNQTSMYLCASSLAGTGGPEQYFGPGTRLTVT.

Here the CDR3 DNA reads TGTGCCAGCAGCCCCGGGGCTCAATCGGGGAAACTGTTTTTT. This translates into CASSPGAQSGKLFF. The genes are TRBV2 and TRBJ1-4; TRBD1 is a possible D gene (5 bases). Germline lookup yields CDR1 SNHLY and CDR2 FYNNEI. This CDR3 is 14 amino acids long. Trimming removed 6 bases from V and 11 bases from J, with 19 bases in between.

V and J are TRBV30 and TRBJ2-3; 10 nucleotides align to TRBD2. V lost 3 bases, J lost 3 bases, and 15 bases stayed unmatched. The germline V gene has CDR1 GTSNPN and CDR2 SVGIG (reference sequence). The CDR3 spans 18 residues. CDR3 coding DNA: TGTGCCTGGAGGATCCCTCTTCAACTAGCGGGGAGAACAGATACGCAGTATTTT. Protein sequence: CAWRIPLQLAGRTDTQYF.

V and J are TRBV15 and TRBJ2-3, with 7 positions matching TRBD1. CDR3 size: 15 residues. Germline V gives CDR1 LNHNV, CDR2 YYDKDF (reference sequence). With 8 bases clipped from V and 0 bases from J, the junction kept 8 bases outside the gene matches. CDR3 DNA: TGTGCCACCTGGAGCCGGGACAGAAGCACAGATACGCAGTATTTT. Translated, it gives CATWSRDRSTDTQYF.

The CDR3 loop reads CASSFFRGGTEAFF. The CDR3 nucleotides read TGTGCCAGCAGCTTCTTCAGGGGAGGCACTGAAGCTTTCTTT. This sequence joins TRBV28 and TRBJ1-1; D is perhaps TRBD1 (6 bases). Germline-derived CDR1 and CDR2 are MDHEN and SYDVKM. The CDR3 spans 14 residues. V lost 6 bases and J 4 bases, leaving 15 bases between the germline ends.

The chain recombines TRBV7-8 with TRBJ1-1; TRBD1 is a possible D gene (5 bases). The V and J ends lost 6 bases and 0 bases respectively, with 17 bases between them. Germline CDR1 SGHVS, CDR2 FQNEAQ. The CDR3 is 16 amino acids. This CDR3 is CASSFTGTAMNTEAFF. CDR3 in DNA: TGTGCCAGCAGTTTTACGGGGACCGCAATGAACACTGAAGCTTTCTTT.

This clone was seen a single time. The chain combines TRBV18 with TRBJ2-1; 13 nucleotides line up with TRBD2. Germline CDR1 and CDR2: KGHSH and LQKENI. V dropped 2 bases and J dropped 9; count of bases not matched to a gene: 4. This CDR3 has 15 residues. CDR3 DNA: TGTGCCAGCTCACCATCGACTAGCGGGGGGTTTGAGCAGTTCTTC. This encodes CASSPSTSGGFEQFF.

This chain links TRBV27 with TRBJ1-2; 8 bases line up with TRBD1. Germline V lookup: CDR1 MNHEY, CDR2 SMNVEV (reference sequence). This CDR3 region has 13 residues. Trimming at V came to 3 bases and at J to 8 bases, leaving 5 bases not matched to a gene. CDR3 bases: TGTGCCAGCAGTTTCGCGACAGGGGACGGCTACACCTTC. Amino acids: CASSFATGDGYTF.

The rearrangement links TRBV6-1 to TRBJ1-1; D is unclear. The CDR3 has 12 residues. With 2 bases removed from V and 8 bases from J, the gap between germline ends came to 9 bases. The germline V gene has CDR1 MNHNS and CDR2 SASEGT. This CDR3 is CASSENGLEAFF. The CDR3 DNA follows: TGTGCCAGCAGTGAAAATGGGCTGGAAGCTTTCTTT.

V usage is TRBV28 and J usage is TRBJ1-1; D is unresolved. Trimming took off 3 bases at V and 0 bases at J, with 8 bases between the two ends. This CDR3 spans 14 amino acids. Germline V lookup: CDR1 MDHEN, CDR2 SYDVKM. The CDR3 region has the DNA TGTGCCAGCAGTTTGAACTCCCTGAACACTGAAGCTTTCTTT. It yields the protein CASSLNSLNTEAFF.

The chain has TRBV6-5 and TRBJ2-4, with D possibly TRBD1 on 5 matching bases. The CDR3 sequence is 13 residues long. Trimming removed 3 bases from V and 9 bases from J, with 12 bases in between. The germline CDR1 and CDR2 sequences are MNHEY and SVGAGI. This CDR3 is CASSYSRVGIQYF. CDR3 DNA: TGTGCCAGCAGTTATTCCAGGGTTGGCATTCAGTACTTC.

The V call is TRBV6-5, the J call TRBJ1-1; D remains ambiguous. Trimming removed 7 bases at V and 2 bases at J, with 8 bases between. Germline V gene data show CDR1 as MNHEY and CDR2 as SVGAGI. This CDR3 is 12 amino acids long. As DNA, the CDR3 is TGTGCCAGCATGGCGGGTAACACTGAAGCTTTCTTT. This gives the protein CASMAGNTEAFF.

The V gene is TRBV6-6, the J gene TRBJ2-3; 8 bases map to TRBD1. With V trimmed by 5 bases and J by 3 bases, 13 bases remained unmatched. This CDR3 spans 17 amino acids. Germline-derived CDR1 and CDR2 are MNHNY and SVGAGI (reference sequence). CDR3 sequence (DNA): TGTGCCAGCAGTCCACTTGGGGTCAGGGGGCTAACAGATACGCAGTATTTT. It is translated as CASSPLGVRGLTDTQYF.